The clone carrying this T cell receptor (beta chain) was observed a single time. The PCR made use of 60 Vbeta and 13 Jbeta primers. Sequencing used immunoSEQ multiplex PCR; TCRdb keeps in-frame clones, though not all of them. The repertoire holds 110,000 or so clones, with approximately 80% as singletons. J was trimmed by 4 bases and V by 5 bases; bases with no gene match: 7. Per the germline V gene, CDR1 is SGHDN and CDR2 is FVKESK. The CDR3 has 15 amino acids. The sample is drawn from a study of cytomegalovirus exposure and HLA in healthy donors. The clonotype comes from a man aged 18 to 29 in good health and CMV-seropositive. This sequence joins TRBV14 and TRBJ2-5, with 10 bases lining up with TRBD1. Sequenced material: PBMCs. This chain's CDR3 is CASSKTGGILETQYF. The CDR3 DNA follows: TGTGCCAGCAGCAAGACAGGGGGCATCTTAGAGACCCAGTACTTC.